One sample yielded the 14 T cell receptor beta chains listed below, sequenced in a study of blood T cell repertoires in COVID-19 (dated by TCRdb to about 2020). The method was the immunoSEQ multiplex PCR assay. TCRdb limited this immuneACCESS table to in-frame rearrangements with V and J called. A share of clones is missing; checked studies link under half to unresolved V genes, and the rest is unexplained. The sample yields about 85,000 clones; roughly 87% were counted once. In total, the top ten clones hold roughly 5.4% of the sample. The sequenced material came from peripheral blood. The source is a man aged 55 to 70 with acute or convalescent COVID-19.

This chain connects TRBV5-6 to TRBJ1-1, with TRBD1 matching over 8 bases. Germline CDR1 reads SGHDT; CDR2 reads YYEEEE. There are 14 residues in the CDR3. J was trimmed by 10 bases and V by 4 bases; bases with no gene match: 12. The CDR3 DNA is TGTGCCAGCAGCCAGGGAGCGGGACAGGTCAGAGCTTTCTTT. Translated, it gives CASSQGAGQVRAFF.

Regarding this clone: The junction does not match germline at one end; this may be a read error. The V call is TRBV7-7, the J call TRBJ2-5, with 15 bases lining up with TRBD2. The germline CDR1 and CDR2 sequences are SSHAT and FNYEAQ (reference sequence). The CDR3 totals 15 residues. The CDR3 loop reads CASSLGLAGGETQYF. Written as DNA, the CDR3 is TGTGCTAGCAGCTTGGGACTAGCGGGGGGTGAGACCCAGTACTTC.

The chain joins TRBV11-2 to TRBJ1-4; 8 nucleotides line up with TRBD1. Trimming removed 4 bases from V and 5 bases from J; junction bases left unmatched: 6. This CDR3 spans 15 amino acids. Germline lookup yields CDR1 SGHAT and CDR2 FQNNGV. The CDR3 loop reads CASSWGQAYNEKLFF. The CDR3 DNA is TGTGCCAGCAGCTGGGGACAGGCCTACAATGAAAAACTGTTTTTT.

This chain connects TRBV6-1 to TRBJ2-7; TRBD2 might be the D (7 bases). The CDR3 is 14 residues long. Germline V gene sequence: CDR1 MNHNS, CDR2 SASEGT. Trimming took 2 bases from V and 0 from J, leaving 8 bases between them. In DNA form, the CDR3 reads TGTGCCAGCAGTGAACGGGGGGCCTCCTACGAGCAGTACTTC. It encodes CASSERGASYEQYF.

The chain couples TRBV4-2 to TRBJ1-5, with 7 bases lining up with TRBD1. This CDR3 has 17 residues. The J segment lost 2 bases and the V segment lost 0 bases, leaving 7 bases of the junction unmatched. Germline assignment: CDR1 LGHNA and CDR2 YNFKEQ. Here the CDR3 reads CASSQDLNRGGNQPQHF. The CDR3 DNA follows: TGTGCCAGCAGCCAAGACTTAAACAGGGGCGGCAATCAGCCCCAGCATTTT.

J is TRBJ1-1 and V is TRBV7-2; D is unresolved. Trimming pared 4 bases from V and 8 bases from J, leaving 14 bases between. In germline, CDR1 is SGHTA, CDR2 FQGNSA. The CDR3 covers 13 residues. The chain's CDR3 is CASSSMGGPEAFF. The CDR3 nucleotides read TGTGCCAGCAGCTCAATGGGTGGGCCAGAAGCTTTCTTT.

V and J are TRBV2 and TRBJ2-1; 10 bases align to TRBD2. The CDR3 is 15 amino acids. Germline V gene data show CDR1 as SNHLY and CDR2 as FYNNEI. Trimming removed 5 bases from V and 8 bases from J; junction bases left unmatched: 9. CDR3 sequence reads: CASSPSGGQRHEQFF. DNA for the CDR3: TGTGCCAGCAGTCCTAGCGGGGGCCAAAGGCATGAGCAGTTCTTC.

The gene calls are TRBV3-1 (or the pseudogene TRBV3-2) and TRBJ2-1; the match to TRBD2 covers 10 bases. The V gene's germline CDR1 is LGHDT and CDR2 YNNKEL (reference sequence). Unmatched junction bases numbered 6, after V lost 0 bases and J lost 7 bases. This CDR3 region has 16 residues. In nucleotides, the CDR3 is TGTGCCAGCAGCCAAGATTGGGCTAGCGGGGGTAATGAGCAGTTCTTC. Translated: CASSQDWASGGNEQFF.

V gene TRBV4-3 combines with J gene TRBJ2-5, with D possibly matching TRBD2 (5 bases). CDR1 is LGHNA and CDR2 is YSLEER in the germline V gene. The CDR3 consists of 15 residues. V lost 0 bases, J lost 4 bases, and 12 bases lay in between. The CDR3 is CASSQDPLGGETQYF. The CDR3 DNA is TGCGCCAGCAGCCAAGATCCGCTTGGAGGAGAGACCCAGTACTTC.

This chain joins TRBV3-1 (or the pseudogene TRBV3-2) and TRBJ2-3; 14 bases fit TRBD2. The CDR3 covers 18 residues. The V gene's germline CDR1 is LGHDT and CDR2 YNNKEL (reference sequence). The junction had 5 bases not matched to a gene; V was cut back by 0 bases and J by 3 bases. This CDR3 is CASSQDRLAGGRTDTQYF. The CDR3 region has the DNA TGTGCCAGCAGCCAAGATCGACTAGCGGGGGGGCGGACAGATACGCAGTATTTT.

The chain recombines TRBV19 with TRBJ1-2; no firm D call. This CDR3 comprises 14 residues. Trimming took 1 base from V and 2 from J, leaving 8 bases between them. Germline V lookup: CDR1 LNHDA, CDR2 SQIVND (reference sequence). CDR3 in DNA: TGTGCCAGTAGTATAGTCTCCGGGAACTATGGCTACACCTTC. Protein sequence: CASSIVSGNYGYTF.

Details on this clone: No DNA is shown, since the ends of the CDR3 on it are uncertain; the CDR3 is the one TCRdb lists. V and J are TRBV3-1 (or the pseudogene TRBV3-2) and TRBJ1-1; TRBD1 is the table's D call, not checked against the DNA. Germline V lookup: CDR1 LGHDT, CDR2 YNNKEL (reference sequence). A total of 12 residues make up the CDR3, ends included. CDR3 residues: CASSPVGQGIFF.

This clone was seen a single time. The V gene is TRBV6-6, the J gene TRBJ1-2; maybe TRBD1 (6 bases). The germline V and J ends were trimmed by 6 bases and 0 bases, with 14 bases remaining between them. Germline loops: CDR1 MNHNY, CDR2 SVGAGI (reference sequence). The CDR3 consists of 15 residues. CDR3 sequence: CASSASDSSNYGYTF. The CDR3 DNA reads TGTGCCAGCAGCGCGTCGGACAGTTCTAACTATGGCTACACCTTC.

This chain uses TRBV6-5 with TRBJ2-1; TRBD2 agrees at 12 bases. Germline CDR1 and CDR2: MNHEY and SVGAGI. The CDR3 loop spans 15 amino acids. With V trimmed by 6 bases and J by 8 bases, 8 bases remained unmatched. The CDR3 DNA is TGTGCCAGCAGAGCCCTAGCGGGGGGGATCTATGAGCAGTTCTTC. It specifies CASRALAGGIYEQFF.